One and the same sample provided the 17 T cell receptor beta chains below, sequenced in a study of control samples from healthy donors and cancer patients. The data were produced by immunoSEQ multiplex PCR, yet TCRdb's version contains in-frame clones alone and is incomplete. Seen here are 150,000 or so clones, less than 95% observed once, and the top ten hold around 7.3%. Sequenced sample: blood. Every receptor here comes from a man aged 18 to 29 in good health.

The rearrangement joins TRBV11-3 to TRBJ2-7, with D perhaps matching TRBD1 or TRBD2 (6 bases each). The CDR3 runs 13 residues. Germline V gene lookup returns CDR1 SGHNT and CDR2 YENEEA. V lost 6 bases, J lost 6 bases, and 15 bases lay in between. CDR3 DNA sequence: TGTGCCAGCAGTCGATTACAGGGAGGCGAGCAGTACTTC. It encodes CASSRLQGGEQYF.

J is TRBJ2-2 and V is TRBV7-3; 8 bases agree with TRBD2. The CDR3 has 16 residues. Trimming removed 1 base from V and 5 bases from J; junction bases left unmatched: 6. Germline lookup yields CDR1 SGHTA and CDR2 FQGTGA. DNA for the CDR3: TGTGCCAGCAGCTTAAACGGCGGGGGGAAGACCGGGGAGCTGTTTTTT. Amino acids: CASSLNGGGKTGELFF. Using reference TRBV7-3 and TRBJ2-2 for the parts outside the CDR3, the full variable domain is GAGVSQTPSNKVTEKGKYVELRCDPISGHTALYWYRQSLGQGPEFLIYFQGTGAADDSGLPNDRFFAVRPEGSVSTLKIQRTERGDSAVYLCASSLNGGGKTGELFFGEGSRLTVL.

The CDR3 spells CASTQMAGGHYNEQFF. CDR3 DNA: TGTGCCAGCACCCAAATGGCGGGGGGACATTACAATGAGCAGTTCTTC. The V and J genes are TRBV7-2 and TRBJ2-1; 8 nucleotides agree with TRBD2. The CDR3 consists of 16 residues. The J segment lost 4 bases and the V segment lost 7 bases, leaving 12 bases of the junction unmatched. Per the germline V gene, CDR1 is SGHTA and CDR2 is FQGNSA.

The chain uses TRBV30 and TRBJ1-3, with D tentatively TRBD1 (6 bases). V shed 0 bases and J shed 2 bases, with 8 bases lying between them. The V gene's germline CDR1 is GTSNPN and CDR2 SVGIG (reference sequence). The length of the CDR3 is 14 residues. CDR3 sequence: CAWSVSGAGNTIYF. For the CDR3, the DNA is TGTGCCTGGAGTGTATCAGGGGCTGGAAACACCATATATTTT.

J is TRBJ2-4 and V is TRBV12-2; the table gives TRBD1 as D, unverified against the DNA. TRBV12-2 corresponds to a pseudogene. The CDR3 loop spans 17 amino acids. The DNA of the CDR3 is TGTGCAAGTCGCTCTAAAGACAGCTACCCAGCCAAAAACATTCAGTACTTC. This sequence encodes CASRSKDSYPAKNIQYF.

V is TRBV4-3 and J is TRBJ1-2, with 12 positions matching TRBD1. Losses at the gene ends were 3 bases for V and 7 bases for J; bases not matched to a gene: 9. The CDR3 is made up of 16 amino acids. CDR1 LGHNA and CDR2 YSLEER come from the germline V gene. CDR3 region: CASSQRPGQGAGGYTF. CDR3 bases: TGCGCCAGCAGCCAGAGACCGGGACAGGGGGCAGGTGGCTACACCTTC.

The CDR3 bases are TGTGCCATCAGCTCGGGAGACCAAAACGAGCAGTACTTC. Translation gives CAISSGDQNEQYF. The V call is TRBV10-3, the J call TRBJ2-7; a weak D match, TRBD2 (6 bases). The CDR3 contains 13 residues. V was trimmed by 6 bases and J by 5 bases, leaving 14 bases between them. Per germline, CDR1 ENHRY and CDR2 SYGVKD.

The chain couples TRBV27 to TRBJ2-7; 12 bases match TRBD2. CDR1 is MNHEY, CDR2 SMNVEV, per germline (reference sequence). With V trimmed by 2 bases and J by 2 bases, 7 bases remained unmatched. The CDR3 contains 17 residues. CDR3 sequence reads: CASSLRGLAGNTYEQYF. CDR3 DNA: TGTGCCAGCAGTTTACGCGGACTAGCGGGGAACACCTACGAGCAGTACTTC.

V gene TRBV4-1 combines with J gene TRBJ1-1; no firm D call. The germline V gene encodes CDR1 MGHRA and CDR2 YSYEKL. V lost 3 bases, J lost 0 bases, and 11 bases lay in between. The CDR3 runs 15 residues. The CDR3 bases are TGCGCCAGCAGCCAGACTCGGGGTATGAACACTGAAGCTTTCTTT. It translates to CASSQTRGMNTEAFF.

In its sample, this clone was seen once. The V gene is TRBV7-2, the J gene TRBJ2-5; a weak D match, TRBD2 (6 bases). There are 15 residues in the CDR3. Germline V lookup: CDR1 SGHTA, CDR2 FQGNSA. The V end was cut by 1 base, the J end by 4 bases, with 13 bases between. CDR3 in amino acids: CASSLEATSTETQYF. The DNA for the CDR3 is TGTGCCAGCAGCTTAGAAGCCACTAGCACAGAGACCCAGTACTTC.

The chain joins TRBV21-1 to TRBJ1-2; no check of the table's D call, TRBD1, against the DNA was made. TRBV21-1 is tagged as a pseudogene. The CDR3 spans 12 residues. This CDR3 is CARQGANYGYTF. The CDR3, as DNA: TGTGCCAGACAGGGGGCTAACTATGGCTACACCTTC.

The genes are TRBV27 and TRBJ2-3; 7 bases agree with TRBD1. Germline values: CDR1 MNHEY, CDR2 SMNVEV (reference sequence). V shed 6 bases and J 4 bases; nucleotides not matched to a gene: 4. CDR3 length: 13 residues. The DNA of the CDR3 is TGTGCCAGCAGCAGACAGGGCCCAGATACGCAGTATTTT. Its translation: CASSRQGPDTQYF.

In its sample, this clone was seen once. CDR3 amino acids: CASSPWTGVNYGYTF. CDR3 nucleotides: TGCGCCAGCAGCCCTTGGACAGGGGTCAACTATGGCTACACCTTC. J is TRBJ1-2 and V is TRBV4-3; 9 bases line up with TRBD1. After removal of 4 bases from V and 2 bases from J, the junction contained 5 bases not matched to a gene. Germline V lookup: CDR1 LGHNA, CDR2 YSLEER. This CDR3 contains 15 residues.

This chain links TRBV9 with TRBJ2-7; TRBD2 is a possible D gene (5 bases). The V gene lost 3 bases and the J gene lost 4 bases, with 8 bases spanning the gap. Germline-derived CDR1 and CDR2 are SGDLS and YYNGEE. The CDR3 is 12 residues long. CDR3 region: CASSASGYEQYF. The CDR3 bases are TGTGCCAGCAGCGCGTCGGGGTACGAGCAGTACTTC. The complete variable domain, with remaining parts taken from reference TRBV9 and TRBJ2-7, reads DSGVTQTPKHLITATGQRVTLRCSPRSGDLSVYWYQQSLDQGLQFLIQYYNGEERAKGNILERFSAQQFPDLHSELNLSSLELGDSALYFCASSASGYEQYFGPGTRLTVT.

The chain has TRBV5-6 and TRBJ1-1, with TRBD1 as a possible D gene (5 bases). The CDR3 sequence is 14 residues long. V was clipped by 2 bases and J by 1 base, with 9 bases between them. Germline assignment: CDR1 SGHDT and CDR2 YYEEEE. The CDR3 here is CASSFRGGNTEAFF. The CDR3 bases are TGTGCCAGCAGCTTCCGCGGGGGGAACACTGAAGCTTTCTTT.

The CDR3 bases are TGTGCCAGCAGTTACCCGTCTGGGGGGTGGGACAATGAGCAGTTCTTC. Encoded protein: CASSYPSGGWDNEQFF. The J gene is TRBJ2-1, the V gene TRBV6-5; D might be TRBD2 (6 bases). The V and J ends lost 2 bases and 5 bases respectively, with 16 bases between them. CDR1 and CDR2 from the germline V gene are MNHEY and SVGAGI. The length of the CDR3 is 16 residues.

The chain is built from TRBV6-5 and TRBJ1-6, with TRBD1 identical over 7 bases. CDR1 and CDR2 (germline): MNHEY, SVGAGI. This CDR3 has 15 residues. With V trimmed by 0 bases and J by 6 bases, 2 bases remained unmatched. In nucleotides, the CDR3 is TGTGCCAGCAGTTACTCGGGACAGTTTAATTCACCCCTCCACTTT. Protein: CASSYSGQFNSPLHF.